The present entry profiles one T cell receptor (beta chain) with its context. Its cognate antigen is unknown. Following extraction, RNA underwent reverse transcription to cDNA, which served as the sequencing template. Sequencing was performed with immunoSEQ multiplex PCR; in TCRdb, only in-frame clones are kept and a portion is missing. The sample has about 5,900 clones, over 50% seen once. This CDR3 contains 15 residues. Germline assignment: CDR1 MNHNS and CDR2 SASEGT. V was pared by 3 bases and J by 6 bases, with 17 bases between. In alopecia areata patients, both lesional scalp punch biopsies and peripheral blood were collected. The sample originates from a study of CD8+ T cells in alopecia areata. Study background: Oral tofacitinib (5 to 10 mg twice daily) was administered to treated patients. A 6-month period off drug followed tofacitinib, which lasted 6 to 18 months. Study-wide findings and caveats: Scalp specimens additionally yield sequences from normal skin's resident alphabeta T cells. Shared TCR sequences were less clear between patients than in mice, possibly partly from HLA diversity.

The receptor was derived from a human donor with alopecia areata. This chain joins TRBV6-1 and TRBJ1-1; the D gene is possibly TRBD1 (5 bases). Sequenced input: skin. The CDR3 bases are TGTGCCAGCAGTGAGCGGGGGGGAAGGTACGCTGAAGCTTTCTTT. Protein product: CASSERGGRYAEAFF.